These 29 T cell receptor beta chains originate from one sample sequenced in a study of blood T cell repertoires in COVID-19 (dated by TCRdb to 2019 to 2021). The protocol used for the library was the immunoSEQ multiplex PCR assay. Entries here come from immuneACCESS through TCRdb and include only in-frame sequences with V and J called. Some clones fail to appear in such tables; in the studies checked, an unresolved V gene covers under half of the shortfall, and the cause of the remainder is unknown. The sample has 67,000 or so clones on record, roughly four fifths of them singletons. Of the sample, roughly 30% falls within the top ten clones. The sequencing input was peripheral blood. The origin of the receptors is a man between 65 and 85 years old with acute or convalescent COVID-19.

The chain recombines TRBV23-1 with TRBJ2-5; the D gene is possibly TRBD2 (8 bases). TRBV23-1 is given ORF status, its function remaining uncertain. CDR3 size: 16 residues. Trimming removed 3 bases from V and 3 bases from J, with 17 bases in between. In nucleotides, the CDR3 is TGCGCCAGCAGTCAGGGCGGGGGGACAGCGAAAGAGACCCAGTACTTC. This gives the protein CASSQGGGTAKETQYF.

The rearrangement links TRBV6-5 to TRBJ2-7, with 7 bases that match TRBD1. The germline V gene has CDR1 MNHEY and CDR2 SVGAGI. V dropped 5 bases and J dropped 3; count of bases not matched to a gene: 4. The CDR3 totals 13 residues. DNA of the CDR3: TGTGCCAGCAGTACGACAGGGCACTACGAGCAGTACTTC. Amino acid sequence: CASSTTGHYEQYF.

The CDR3 reads CASSFRGAPRGEQYF. Written as DNA, the CDR3 is TGTGCCAGCAGCTTTCGGGGGGCACCAAGAGGCGAGCAGTACTTC. The V gene is TRBV5-6, the J gene TRBJ2-7; D is perhaps TRBD2 (7 bases). This CDR3 is built from 15 residues. Germline V CDR1 and CDR2: SGHDT, YYEEEE. Deletions cut 2 bases from V and 6 bases from J, with 18 bases between.

This chain uses TRBV30 with TRBJ1-1; no definite D call. Germline loops: CDR1 GTSNPN, CDR2 SVGIG (reference sequence). Trimming took off 1 base at V and 5 bases at J, with 11 bases between the two ends. The CDR3 runs 13 residues. In nucleotides, the CDR3 is TGTGCCTGGAGTGCATTGATTAGTACTGAAGCTTTCTTT. Its translation: CAWSALISTEAFF.

The genes are TRBV2 and TRBJ2-3; 12 bases are shared with TRBD2. The germline V gene has CDR1 SNHLY and CDR2 FYNNEI. CDR3 length equals 17 residues. V lost 5 bases, J lost 4 bases, and 10 bases stayed unmatched. CDR3 nucleotides: TGTGCCAGCAGTACTCGACTAGCGGGAGCCAGGCCAGATACGCAGTATTTT. Its translation: CASSTRLAGARPDTQYF.

CDR3 DNA sequence: TGTGCCAGCAGCCTAAAATTACGGACAGGACCCCCAAGTAATGGTGGCTACACCTTC. This codes for CASSLKLRTGPPSNGGYTF. The chain links TRBV9 to TRBJ1-2; 7 nucleotides line up with TRBD1. The germline CDR1 and CDR2 sequences are SGDLS and YYNGEE. The V and J ends lost 4 bases and 7 bases, in that order; junction bases with no gene match: 25. The CDR3 covers 19 residues.

The chain has TRBV11-2 and TRBJ2-1; D may be TRBD2 (6 bases). There are 16 residues in the CDR3. V lost 4 bases and J lost 8, with 21 bases in between. Germline CDR1 SGHAT, CDR2 FQNNGV. The CDR3: CASSSGGAGLGDEQFF. As DNA, the CDR3 is TGTGCCAGCAGCTCCGGCGGGGCAGGGCTAGGCGATGAGCAGTTCTTC.

The chain carries TRBV9 and TRBJ2-1, with D maybe TRBD2 (5 bases). In germline, CDR1 is SGDLS, CDR2 YYNGEE. Trimming removed 4 bases from V and 7 bases from J, with 21 bases in between. The length of the CDR3 is 16 residues. CDR3 in DNA: TGTGCCAGCAGCACCCCCCGGAGCGGAGAGGTGAATGAGCAGTTCTTC. This codes for CASSTPRSGEVNEQFF.

This clone has just a few counts. This chain links TRBV30 with TRBJ2-1, with D hard to call. The V end was cut by 4 bases, the J end by 8 bases, with 15 bases between. Germline values: CDR1 GTSNPN, CDR2 SVGIG (reference sequence). The CDR3 covers 13 residues. CDR3 in DNA: TGTGCCTGGACCGACTCCCCCCACTATGAGCAGTTCTTC. Translation: CAWTDSPHYEQFF.

The V gene is TRBV9, the J gene TRBJ2-7; unclear D gene. CDR3 size: 13 residues. Germline V gene sequence: CDR1 SGDLS, CDR2 YYNGEE. V dropped 0 bases and J dropped 7 bases, with 11 bases sitting between them. CDR3: CASSVGTAEEQYF. CDR3 nucleotides: TGTGCCAGCAGCGTAGGCACCGCCGAGGAGCAGTACTTC.

The table lists this clone with a few counts. The same CDR3 can be traced to other DNA sequences in this sample. The gene calls are TRBV14 and TRBJ1-1, with D perhaps TRBD1 (5 bases). Trimming removed 1 base at V and 2 bases at J, with 8 bases between. The CDR3 consists of 14 residues. Germline CDR1 SGHDN, CDR2 FVKESK. CDR3 region: CASSQVRGNTEAFF. The CDR3 DNA is TGTGCCAGCAGCCAAGTTAGGGGTAACACTGAAGCTTTCTTT.

This chain joins TRBV7-8 and TRBJ1-1; no clear D gene. Per germline, CDR1 SGHVS and CDR2 FQNEAQ. The CDR3 consists of 15 residues. V was clipped by 0 bases and J by 5 bases, with 13 bases between them. The chain's CDR3 is CASSLAMAGRTEAFF. CDR3 in DNA: TGTGCCAGCAGCTTAGCAATGGCCGGGAGGACTGAAGCTTTCTTT.

J is TRBJ1-1 and V is TRBV5-1; D call uncertain. Trimming pared 4 bases from V and 4 bases from J, leaving 17 bases between. Germline values: CDR1 SGHRS, CDR2 YFSETQ. The CDR3 contains 15 residues. The CDR3 reads CASSPQPPRGTEAFF. CDR3 sequence (DNA): TGCGCCAGCAGCCCCCAGCCCCCTCGAGGCACTGAAGCTTTCTTT.

The rearrangement links TRBV19 to TRBJ1-2; D is undetermined. Germline CDR1 is LNHDA and CDR2 is SQIVND (reference sequence). There are 14 residues in the CDR3. Trimming took off 1 base at V and 4 bases at J, with 10 bases between the two ends. DNA for the CDR3: TGTGCCAGTAGTATAGCGGTGGCAGGCTATGGCTACACCTTC. Translating gives CASSIAVAGYGYTF.

The V gene is TRBV21-1, the J gene TRBJ2-5; TRBD1 is the table's D call, not checked against the DNA. TRBV21-1 is termed a pseudogene. This CDR3 has 19 amino acids. Here the CDR3 reads CASSNAGGVWSPPQETQYF. The CDR3 DNA reads TGTGCCAGCAGCAACGCAGGGGGCGTCTGGTCCCCACCCCAAGAGACCCAGTACTTC.

There are a few counts of this clone. The rearrangement links TRBV9 to TRBJ2-7; 9 bases agree with TRBD1. CDR3 length equals 13 residues. The germline V gene encodes CDR1 SGDLS and CDR2 YYNGEE. Trimming cost V 5 bases and J 5 bases; bases outside gene matches: 5. CDR3 DNA sequence: TGTGCCAGCAGTGACACAGGGGGCCACGAGCAGTACTTC. It codes for CASSDTGGHEQYF.

V is TRBV11-1 and J is TRBJ2-1; tentative D call: TRBD2 (6 bases). This CDR3 comprises 16 residues. The germline V gene has CDR1 SGHAT and CDR2 FQDESV (reference sequence). V dropped 1 base and J dropped 6 bases, with 16 bases sitting between them. The CDR3 protein is CASSLERLGAINEQFF. CDR3 DNA: TGTGCCAGCAGCTTAGAACGACTAGGGGCAATCAATGAGCAGTTCTTC.

The chain couples TRBV3-1 (or the pseudogene TRBV3-2) to TRBJ2-7; D is perhaps TRBD1 (5 bases). Between the trimmed V and J ends, which lost 4 bases and 1 base, there was a span of 14 bases. The CDR3 contains 15 residues. Germline V gene sequence: CDR1 LGHDT, CDR2 YNNKEL (reference sequence). The CDR3 DNA reads TGTGCCAGCAGCCCGGACAACGTGGGGTCCTACGAGCAGTACTTC. The encoded protein is CASSPDNVGSYEQYF.

This chain joins TRBV19 and TRBJ1-1; a possible D gene is TRBD1 (6 bases). Looked up from germline, CDR1 is LNHDA and CDR2 is SQIVND (reference sequence). V was pared by 6 bases and J by 4 bases, with 12 bases between. CDR3 length equals 13 residues. The CDR3 reads CASRDSPGTEAFF. CDR3 in DNA: TGTGCCAGTAGGGACAGTCCGGGCACTGAAGCTTTCTTT.

The chain joins TRBV28 to TRBJ1-2; no firm D call. The CDR3 has 14 residues. V lost 4 bases and J lost 4, with 13 bases in between. Per germline, CDR1 MDHEN and CDR2 SYDVKM. CDR3 residues: CASSSLAGSYGYTF. CDR3 nucleotides: TGTGCCAGCAGTTCCCTCGCCGGTAGCTATGGCTACACCTTC.

The chain joins TRBV27 to TRBJ2-7, with D possibly being TRBD2 (6 bases). Germline CDR1 reads MNHEY; CDR2 reads SMNVEV (reference sequence). With 6 bases removed from V and 0 bases from J, the gap between germline ends came to 18 bases. This CDR3 has 16 residues. CDR3 sequence: CASRGGAGPSSYEQYF. CDR3 in DNA: TGTGCCAGCAGGGGTGGAGCGGGCCCGAGCTCCTACGAGCAGTACTTC.

The chain uses TRBV29-1 and TRBJ2-1; 10 nucleotides agree with TRBD2. The CDR3 spans 15 residues. The V segment lost 3 bases and the J segment 7 bases; nucleotides outside the gene matches: 9. Germline V gene data show CDR1 as SQVTM and CDR2 as ANQGSEA. The CDR3 nucleotides are TGCAGCGTTGATTTCGAAACTAGCGGGACTAATGAGCAGTTCTTC. Protein sequence: CSVDFETSGTNEQFF.

The chain carries TRBV7-2 and TRBJ2-7; D is possibly TRBD1 (6 bases). The ends were cut back, 1 base at V and 3 bases at J, with 13 bases in the middle. Germline values: CDR1 SGHTA, CDR2 FQGNSA. This CDR3 contains 15 residues. CDR3 sequence: CASSLDREMGYEQYF. CDR3 DNA: TGTGCCAGCAGCTTAGACAGGGAGATGGGCTACGAGCAGTACTTC.

The rearrangement links TRBV5-4 to TRBJ2-7; D may be TRBD1 (6 bases). Between the trimmed V and J ends, which lost 3 bases and 1 base, there was a span of 8 bases. The germline CDR1 and CDR2 sequences are SGHNT and YYREEE (reference sequence). There are 13 residues in the CDR3. The CDR3 loop reads CASSSGHSYEQYF. The CDR3 DNA sequence: TGTGCCAGCAGCTCGGGACATTCCTACGAGCAGTACTTC.

In this sample, this clone turned up once. V gene TRBV7-2 combines with J gene TRBJ1-1; a possible D gene is TRBD1 (5 bases). V lost 7 bases and J 5 bases, leaving 14 bases between the germline ends. Germline V gene lookup returns CDR1 SGHTA and CDR2 FQGNSA. CDR3 length: 13 amino acids. The CDR3 is CASNGWGGTEAFF. The CDR3 DNA follows: TGTGCCAGCAACGGATGGGGGGGAACTGAAGCTTTCTTT. The complete variable domain, with remaining parts taken from reference TRBV7-2 and TRBJ1-1, reads GAGVSQSPSNKVTEKGKDVELRCDPISGHTALYWYRQSLGQGLEFLIYFQGNSAPDKSGLPSDRFSAERTGGSVSTLTIQRTQQEDSAVYLCASNGWGGTEAFFGQGTRLTVV.

The chain employs TRBV12-5 and TRBJ2-1; D is undetermined. Germline V gene lookup returns CDR1 LGHNT and CDR2 FRNRAP. V gave up 0 bases and J gave up 9 bases, with 12 bases separating them. The CDR3 is made up of 14 amino acids. This CDR3 is CASGLVQLLGEQFF. The CDR3 DNA reads as TGTGCTAGTGGTTTGGTACAGCTCCTTGGTGAGCAGTTCTTC.

The chain combines TRBV18 with TRBJ1-1, with 8 nucleotides matching TRBD1. The germline V gene has CDR1 KGHSH and CDR2 LQKENI. Trimming at V came to 2 bases and at J to 5 bases, leaving 4 bases not matched to a gene. The CDR3 totals 14 residues. The CDR3 here is CASSPNTGGTEAFF. CDR3 nucleotides: TGTGCCAGCTCACCAAACACAGGGGGTACTGAAGCTTTCTTT.

The rearrangement links TRBV24-1 to TRBJ2-1, with TRBD1 matching over 11 bases. The trim removed 4 bases at V and 9 bases at J, leaving 10 bases unmatched. Per the germline V gene, CDR1 is KGHDR and CDR2 is SFDVKD. The CDR3 runs to 16 residues. For the CDR3, the DNA is TGTGCCACCAGTGACTCCGGGACAGGGGGGGTTCGTGAGCAGTTCTTC. It codes for CATSDSGTGGVREQFF.

This chain links TRBV2 with TRBJ2-7; 9 nucleotides agree with TRBD2. This CDR3 spans 15 amino acids. The germline V gene has CDR1 SNHLY and CDR2 FYNNEI. The trim removed 2 bases at V and 5 bases at J, leaving 7 bases unmatched. The CDR3 spells CASSELAGSVNEQYF. The DNA of the CDR3 is TGTGCCAGCAGTGAACTAGCGGGGTCGGTTAACGAGCAGTACTTC. The whole variable domain, remainder taken from reference TRBV2 and TRBJ2-7, is EPEVTQTPSHQVTQMGQEVILRCVPISNHLYFYWYRQILGQKVEFLVSFYNNEISEKSEIFDDQFSVERPDGSNFTLKIRSTKLEDSAMYFCASSELAGSVNEQYFGPGTRLTVT.